Sequencing of this T cell receptor beta chain was carried out in a study of CD8+ T cells in alopecia areata. Following extraction, RNA underwent reverse transcription to cDNA, which served as the sequencing template. Clones were sequenced by immunoSEQ multiplex PCR, and TCRdb holds only the in-frame ones, with some missing. In total the sample includes around 300,000 clones, none of them seen once. This CDR3 is 16 amino acids long. Germline V gene lookup returns CDR1 NSHNY and CDR2 SYGAGN. The V gene end was trimmed by 1 base and the J gene end by 1 base; junction bases not matched to a gene: 0. Cutaneous lymph node cells were pooled, and they were sorted using CD4, CD8alpha, NKG2D, NKG2ACE and other markers. Regarding this clone: The gene names here belong to mouse. The CDR3 end falls 3 residues outside the read, so it is completed with the germline J gene. At the DNA level, this CDR3 is encoded by other sequences in the same sample as well.

The chain links TRBV13-1 to TRBJ1-6; 9 positions match TRBD1. TRBJ1-6 is an ORF, and what it does is uncertain. This clonotype originated in a C3H/HeJ mouse with alopecia areata. The mouse line has the MHC haplotype H2-k. Specimen: CD4+ T cells sorted from a lymph node. Partial CDR3 DNA: TGTGCCAGCAGTGATACAGGGGGCTCCTATAATTCGCCC. Protein product: CASSDTGGSYNSP. The whole CDR3 protein reads CASSDTGGSYNSPLYF.